This TCR beta chain was sequenced in a study of cytomegalovirus exposure and HLA in healthy donors. The PCR contained 60 Vbeta and 13 Jbeta primers. Produced via immunoSEQ multiplex PCR; TCRdb's table is partial and in-frame only. The sample lists approximately 88,000 clones; 60% to 80% were seen once. Broader study findings: There was a cluster of highly shared sequence variants that was likely a sequencing artifact.

Remarks on this clone: Its antigen remains unknown.

This receptor was obtained from a man in his fifties or sixties in good health and CMV-seropositive. The sample comprised PBMCs.

The CDR3 protein is CASSEGHGSGNTIYF. The CDR3 DNA reads as TGTGCCAGCAGTGAGGGCCATGGCTCTGGAAACACCATATATTTT. The chain is built from TRBV2 and TRBJ1-3; D is unclear. Germline V gene lookup returns CDR1 SNHLY and CDR2 FYNNEI. Deletions cut 3 bases from V and 0 bases from J, with 9 bases between. The CDR3 covers 15 residues. The complete variable domain, with remaining parts taken from reference TRBV2 and TRBJ1-3, reads EPEVTQTPSHQVTQMGQEVILRCVPISNHLYFYWYRQILGQKVEFLVSFYNNEISEKSEIFDDQFSVERPDGSNFTLKIRSTKLEDSAMYFCASSEGHGSGNTIYFGEGSWLTVV.